Described below is a single T cell receptor beta chain sequence and its context. Germline loops: CDR1 SGHVS, CDR2 FNYEAQ. The CDR3 sequence is 15 residues long. V was pared by 1 base and J by 7 bases, with 5 bases of the junction left unmatched. This record belongs to a study of blood T cell repertoires in COVID-19. Study context: Sample material is recorded as cDNA or gDNA derived from T cells, B-cell-depleted T cells, or PBMCs.

Methods used by the authors: Reference gene primer amplification in the assay estimated nucleated cell counts. Measured with immunoSEQ multiplex PCR; TCRdb has only the in-frame clones, and not every one. V and J calls and clone size are those listed in that table; D and trimming were worked out from the DNA. Of more than 95,000 clones in the sample, around 76% were seen once. Sequencing was carried out using peripheral blood. V usage is TRBV7-6 and J usage is TRBJ1-5, with TRBD1 matching 9 bases. This TCR was recovered from a woman aged 70-85 years with acute or convalescent COVID-19. CDR3 amino acids: CASSLGGTGSQPQHF. For the CDR3, the DNA is TGTGCCAGCAGCTTAGGGGGGACAGGGAGCCAGCCCCAGCATTTT.